This T cell receptor beta chain was captured in a study of Ad26.COV2.S vaccination and SARS-CoV-2 variants. Study information: Administration of Ad26.COV2.S was intramuscular, either once or twice 56 days apart.

Treatment in this sample: some 19 received Ad26.COV2.S at low or high dose, single or two shots; 5 received placebo; per-sample allocation not given. Sample collection was performed on day 63 after the first vaccine or placebo injection. This CDR3 spans 12 amino acids. The germline V gene encodes CDR1 SGHRS and CDR2 YFSETQ. V was cut by 1 base and J by 4 bases, with 6 bases left in between. Clones were read by immunoSEQ multiplex PCR, and TCRdb kept only the in-frame ones, dropping some. Of fewer than 500,000 clones listed, roughly 90% are singletons. Remarks on this clone: Other nucleotide sequences in the sample specify the same CDR3.

The chain links TRBV5-1 to TRBJ2-7, with D perhaps matching TRBD1 (5 bases). The receptor comes from a person aged 18-65 years who received the Ad26.COV2.S COVID-19 vaccine or a placebo. Here the sequenced sample was peripheral blood, taken in a trial of Ad26.COV2.S vaccine versus placebo. CDR3 loop: CASSLSGYEQYF. The CDR3 bases are TGCGCCAGCAGCTTGTCAGGGTACGAGCAGTACTTC.